This T cell receptor (beta chain) was profiled in a study of patients and donors after allogeneic stem cell transplantation. This clonotype was observed at least ten times. TCRdb reprocessed the RT-PCR reads via MiXCR and lists one record per CDR3 protein. The top ten hold approximately 10% of the sample, which has approximately 250,000 distinct CDR3 sequences, roughly 13% seen once. Germline CDR1 is LNHDA and CDR2 is SQIVND (reference sequence). J was trimmed by 2 bases and V by 7 bases; bases with no gene match: 8. This CDR3 is 16 amino acids long. J is TRBJ2-1 and V is TRBV19; 10 bases align to TRBD2. The clonotype originates from a human donor who was either an allogeneic HSCT recipient or a stem cell or donor lymphocyte infusion donor (not recorded which). It is not recorded whose cells these are; they may come from a transplant donor. Sequenced: blood, either unsorted or a sorted T cell fraction (not recorded which). In DNA form, the CDR3 reads TGTGCCAGTAAGGGACAAGCGGGAGGGCCCTACAATGAGCAGTTCTTC. Translating it yields CASKGQAGGPYNEQFF.